The text below deals with one T cell receptor (beta chain). Its antigen target is currently unknown. Per-base qualities were not stored, and no clone one base away is much larger. The sample comes from a study of T-cell memory formation after mild COVID-19 (dated by TCRdb to the early 2020s). Context from the whole study: TCR sequence clusters from the two donors were largely donor specific. T-cell clones expanding and contracting after mild COVID-19 in a couple of donors were tracked by longitudinal TCRalpha and TCRbeta repertoire sequencing. The cohort comprised two young, previously healthy adult volunteers, one female and one male.

On the study overall, not on this receptor specifically: Only a couple of mild cases were covered by the study, and larger cohorts that include severe cases with pre-infection samples were considered necessary. Contracting CD4+ clones were found mainly in CM and EM memory subsets, while CD8+ clones were enriched in EMRA. The detection of some responding clones in pre-infection memory suggests that pre-existing cross-reactive memory T cells joined the SARS-CoV-2 response. Clones contracting from day 15 to 85 had balanced CD4/CD8 phenotypes, while a second wave expanding from day 15 to 37 was biased towards CD4+. SARS-CoV-2 specificity was not confirmed for the second-wave clones peaking on day 37.

TCRdb records Illumina NovaSeq 6000 as the sequencer. Using 5'RACE with constant-segment primers, TCRalpha and TCRbeta cDNA libraries were constructed, with sample barcodes and unique molecular identifiers added in the process. Trizol reagent was used to extract RNA from every sample. Libraries were amplified in two PCR steps, with a second sample barcode and Illumina TruSeq adapters added in the second step. The libraries were sequenced on an Illumina NovaSeq using 2 x 150 bp paired-end reads. In the source study's methods: The reads were demultiplexed and collapsed into UMI-guided consensus sequences using migec v1.2.7. Using mixcr v2.1.11, the UMI consensuses were aligned to TRA and TRB V and J templates and assembled into clonotypes. A clonotype was counted as expanded or contracted only when both edgeR and NoisET called the clonotype significant, with the noise models trained on biological replicates. For edgeR calls, a false discovery rate-adjusted p below 0.01 and a log2 fold-change threshold of 1 were applied. As an exploratory analysis of dynamics, PCA with hierarchical clustering was applied to max-normalized trajectories of the 1000 most abundant clonotypes. Separately sequenced CD4+ and CD8+ repertoires were used to assign a CD4 or CD8 phenotype to each responding clone. The raw public data were reprocessed by TCRdb itself: fastp quality trimming at Q25, MiXCR clonotype calling, in-frame beta chains only. All rows with the same CDR3 protein become a single entry with the most common DNA and genes. It is TCRdb's table, rather than the study itself, that gives the V and J calls and clone size. The sample table lists roughly 350,000 distinct CDR3 sequences, around 28% of them with a count of one. Roughly 12% of the sample comes from the top ten.

PBMCs were isolated by Ficoll-Paque density gradient centrifugation. Trimming removed 1 base from V and 1 base from J, leaving 8 bases between the germline ends. From the cysteine through the phenylalanine, the CDR3 covers 15 amino acids. Only the CDR3 DNA stays, 45 bases, in frame from base 1. CDR1 and CDR2 are drawn from the germline V gene: SGHDT, YYEEEE. The rearranged segments are TRBV5-6 and TRBJ2-2, with a weak D call of TRBD1 (6 bases match). This sequence was found in an adult woman who had mild COVID-19 (a few samples of this study predate the infection). The sample titles of this study are shuffled in the database, so cell type and time point are left out; the donor was told from shared clones. The sample consisted of PBMCs or a T cell subset sorted from them (not recorded which). CDR3 reads: CASSLWGQNTGELFF. The bases are TGTGCCAGCAGCTTGTGGGGACAGAACACCGGGGAGCTGTTTTTT.